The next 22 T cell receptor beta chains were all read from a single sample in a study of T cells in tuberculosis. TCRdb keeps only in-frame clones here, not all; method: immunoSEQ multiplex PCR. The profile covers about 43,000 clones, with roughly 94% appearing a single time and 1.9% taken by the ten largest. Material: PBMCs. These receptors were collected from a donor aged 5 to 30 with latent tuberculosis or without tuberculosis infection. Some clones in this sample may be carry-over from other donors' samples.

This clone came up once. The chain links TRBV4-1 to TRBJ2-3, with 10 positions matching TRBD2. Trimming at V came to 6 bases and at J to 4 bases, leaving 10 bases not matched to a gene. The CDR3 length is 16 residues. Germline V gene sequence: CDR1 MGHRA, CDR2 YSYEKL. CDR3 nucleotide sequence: TGCGCCAGCAGTCCCAGACTAGCGGGTCTGGCAGATACGCAGTATTTT. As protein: CASSPRLAGLADTQYF.

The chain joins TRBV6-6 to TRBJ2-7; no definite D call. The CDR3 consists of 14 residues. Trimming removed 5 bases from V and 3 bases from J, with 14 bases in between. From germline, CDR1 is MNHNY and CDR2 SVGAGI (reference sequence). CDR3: CASSLSSPFYEQYF. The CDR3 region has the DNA TGTGCCAGCAGTCTGAGTTCTCCATTCTACGAGCAGTACTTC.

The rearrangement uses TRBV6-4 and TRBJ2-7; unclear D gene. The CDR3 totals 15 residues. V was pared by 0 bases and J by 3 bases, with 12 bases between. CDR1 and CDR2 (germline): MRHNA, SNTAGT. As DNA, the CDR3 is TGTGCCAGCAGTGACTCTGGCGACGGAGTCTACGAGCAGTACTTC. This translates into CASSDSGDGVYEQYF.

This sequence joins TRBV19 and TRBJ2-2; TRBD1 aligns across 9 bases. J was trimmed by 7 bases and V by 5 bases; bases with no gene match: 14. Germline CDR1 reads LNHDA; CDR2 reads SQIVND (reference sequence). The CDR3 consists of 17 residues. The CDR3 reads CASSPGTGSTRVGELFF. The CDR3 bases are TGTGCCAGTAGTCCTGGGACAGGGTCTACTCGGGTCGGGGAGCTGTTTTTT.

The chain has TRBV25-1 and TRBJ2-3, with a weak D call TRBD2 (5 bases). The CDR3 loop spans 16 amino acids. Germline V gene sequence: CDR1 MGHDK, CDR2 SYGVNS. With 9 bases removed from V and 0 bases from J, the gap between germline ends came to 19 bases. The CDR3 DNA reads TGTGCCAGTCCAAAATCTAGCCTGGATAGCACAGATACGCAGTATTTT. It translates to CASPKSSLDSTDTQYF.

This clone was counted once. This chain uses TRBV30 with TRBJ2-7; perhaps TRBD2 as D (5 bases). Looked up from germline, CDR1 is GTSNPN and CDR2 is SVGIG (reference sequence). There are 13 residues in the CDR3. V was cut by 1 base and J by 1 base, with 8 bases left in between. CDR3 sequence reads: CAWSELVSYEQYF. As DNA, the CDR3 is TGTGCCTGGAGTGAACTAGTATCCTACGAGCAGTACTTC.

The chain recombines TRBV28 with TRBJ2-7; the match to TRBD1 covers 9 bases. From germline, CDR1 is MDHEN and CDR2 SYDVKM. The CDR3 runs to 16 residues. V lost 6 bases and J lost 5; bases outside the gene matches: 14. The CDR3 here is CASSLSWGQGVNEQYF. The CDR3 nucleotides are TGTGCCAGCAGCCTCTCTTGGGGACAGGGTGTCAACGAGCAGTACTTC. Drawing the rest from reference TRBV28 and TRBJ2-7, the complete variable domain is DVKVTQSSRYLVKRTGEKVFLECVQDMDHENMFWYRQDPGLGLRLIYFSYDVKMKEKGDIPEGYSVSREKKERFSLILESASTNQTSMYLCASSLSWGQGVNEQYFGPGTRLTVT.

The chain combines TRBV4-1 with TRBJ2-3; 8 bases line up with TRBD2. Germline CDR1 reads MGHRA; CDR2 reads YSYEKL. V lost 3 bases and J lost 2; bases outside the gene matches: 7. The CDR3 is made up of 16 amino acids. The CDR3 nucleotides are TGCGCCAGCAGCCACGGGAGGGCCGGAGACACAGATACGCAGTATTTT. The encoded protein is CASSHGRAGDTDTQYF.

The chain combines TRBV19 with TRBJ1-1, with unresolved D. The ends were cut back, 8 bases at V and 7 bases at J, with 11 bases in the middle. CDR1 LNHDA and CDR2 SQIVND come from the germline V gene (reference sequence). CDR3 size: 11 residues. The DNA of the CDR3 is TGTGCCAGTCGGATTTGGAGTGAAGCTTTCTTT. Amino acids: CASRIWSEAFF.

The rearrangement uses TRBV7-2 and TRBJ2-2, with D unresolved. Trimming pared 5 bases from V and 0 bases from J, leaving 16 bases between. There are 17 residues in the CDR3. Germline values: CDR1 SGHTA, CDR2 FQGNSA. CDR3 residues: CASSPQTGFTNTGELFF. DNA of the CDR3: TGTGCCAGCAGCCCTCAAACGGGTTTTACGAACACCGGGGAGCTGTTTTTT.

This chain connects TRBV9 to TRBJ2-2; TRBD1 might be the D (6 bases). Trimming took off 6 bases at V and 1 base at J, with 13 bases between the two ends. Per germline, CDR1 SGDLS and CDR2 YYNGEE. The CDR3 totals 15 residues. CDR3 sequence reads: CASKSGTLNTGELFF. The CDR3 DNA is TGTGCCAGCAAATCCGGGACACTGAACACCGGGGAGCTGTTTTTT.

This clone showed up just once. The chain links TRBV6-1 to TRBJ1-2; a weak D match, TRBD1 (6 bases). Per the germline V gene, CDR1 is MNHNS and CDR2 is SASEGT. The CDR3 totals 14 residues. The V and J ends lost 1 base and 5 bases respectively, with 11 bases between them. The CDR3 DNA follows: TGTGCCAGCAGTGAAGGGGGGGGCAGGTATGGCTACACCTTC. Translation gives CASSEGGGRYGYTF.

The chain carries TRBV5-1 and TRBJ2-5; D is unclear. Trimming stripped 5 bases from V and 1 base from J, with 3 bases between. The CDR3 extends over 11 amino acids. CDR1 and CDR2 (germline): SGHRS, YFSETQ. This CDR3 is CASSIQETQYF. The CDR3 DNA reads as TGCGCCAGCAGTATCCAAGAGACCCAGTACTTC.

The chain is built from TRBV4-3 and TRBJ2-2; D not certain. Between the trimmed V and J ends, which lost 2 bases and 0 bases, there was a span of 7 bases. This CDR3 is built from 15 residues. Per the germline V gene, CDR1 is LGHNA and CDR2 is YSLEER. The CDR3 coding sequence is TGCGCCAGCAGCCAAAGCCGCTCGAACACCGGGGAGCTGTTTTTT. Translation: CASSQSRSNTGELFF.

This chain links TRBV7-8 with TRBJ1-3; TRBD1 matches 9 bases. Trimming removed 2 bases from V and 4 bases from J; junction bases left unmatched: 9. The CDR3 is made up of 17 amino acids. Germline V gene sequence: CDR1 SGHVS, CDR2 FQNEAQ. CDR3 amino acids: CASSLFGTGLVGNTIYF. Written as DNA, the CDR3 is TGTGCCAGCAGCTTATTTGGGACAGGGCTGGTCGGAAACACCATATATTTT.

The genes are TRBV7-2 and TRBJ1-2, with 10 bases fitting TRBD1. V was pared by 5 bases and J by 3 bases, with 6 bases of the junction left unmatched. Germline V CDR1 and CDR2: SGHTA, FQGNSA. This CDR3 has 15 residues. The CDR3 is CASSSGTGAYYGYTF. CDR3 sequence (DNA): TGTGCCAGCAGCAGCGGGACAGGGGCATACTATGGCTACACCTTC.

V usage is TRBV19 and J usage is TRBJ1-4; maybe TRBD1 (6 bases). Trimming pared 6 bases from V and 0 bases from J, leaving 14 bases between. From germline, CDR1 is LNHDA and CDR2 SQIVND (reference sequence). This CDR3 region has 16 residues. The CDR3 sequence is CASREGGPTTNEKLFF. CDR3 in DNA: TGTGCCAGTAGGGAGGGGGGGCCGACAACTAATGAAAAACTGTTTTTT.

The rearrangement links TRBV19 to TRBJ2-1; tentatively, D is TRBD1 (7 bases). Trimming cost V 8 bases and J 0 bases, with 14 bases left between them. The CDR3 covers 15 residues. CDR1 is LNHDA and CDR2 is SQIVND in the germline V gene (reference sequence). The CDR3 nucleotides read TGTGCCAGTGATCAGGGGGGCCTCTCCTACAATGAGCAGTTCTTC. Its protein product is CASDQGGLSYNEQFF.

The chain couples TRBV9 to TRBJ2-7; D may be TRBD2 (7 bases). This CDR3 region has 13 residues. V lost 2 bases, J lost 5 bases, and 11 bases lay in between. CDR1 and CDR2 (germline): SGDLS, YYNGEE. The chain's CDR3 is CASSVGGGNEQYF. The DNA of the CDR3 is TGTGCCAGCAGCGTCGGCGGGGGCAACGAGCAGTACTTC.

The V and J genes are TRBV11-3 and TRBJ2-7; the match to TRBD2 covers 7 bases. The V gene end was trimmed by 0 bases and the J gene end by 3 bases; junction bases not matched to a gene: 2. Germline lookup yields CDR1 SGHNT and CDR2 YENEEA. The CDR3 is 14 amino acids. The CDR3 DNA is TGTGCCAGCAGCTTAGACAGCGGGAACTACGAGCAGTACTTC. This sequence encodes CASSLDSGNYEQYF.

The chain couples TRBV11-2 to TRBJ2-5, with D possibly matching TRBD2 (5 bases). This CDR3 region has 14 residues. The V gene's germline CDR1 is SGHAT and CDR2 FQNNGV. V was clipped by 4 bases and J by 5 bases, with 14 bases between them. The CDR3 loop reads CASSSRLSSETQYF. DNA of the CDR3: TGTGCCAGCAGCTCGCGACTATCATCTGAGACCCAGTACTTC.

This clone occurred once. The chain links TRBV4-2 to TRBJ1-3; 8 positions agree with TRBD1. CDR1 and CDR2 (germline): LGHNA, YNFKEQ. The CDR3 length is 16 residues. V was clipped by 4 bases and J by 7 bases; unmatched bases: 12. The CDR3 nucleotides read TGTGCCAGCAGCCCAGAAGTAGTACAGGGGGGGAACACCATATATTTT. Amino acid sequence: CASSPEVVQGGNTIYF.